Sequencing of this TCR beta chain was carried out in a study of cytomegalovirus exposure and HLA in healthy donors. The study ran its PCR with 60 Vbeta and 13 Jbeta primers. The repertoire was sequenced with immunoSEQ multiplex PCR; TCRdb's copy has only in-frame clones and lacks some. The sample includes approximately 81,000 clones, roughly 70% of them seen just once. This CDR3 region has 14 residues. Trimming shortened V by 2 bases and J by 0 bases, and 7 bases separated the two germline ends. The germline V gene has CDR1 LNHDA and CDR2 SQIVND (reference sequence). The sample taken for sequencing was PBMCs. This receptor was obtained from a man aged 40-50 years in good health and CMV-seropositive. This sequence joins TRBV19 and TRBJ1-2; D not resolved. The DNA for the CDR3 is TGTGCCAGTAGTATATTCGGGGCTAACTATGGCTACACCTTC. Its translation is CASSIFGANYGYTF.